The 5 T cell receptor beta chains reported below all come from one sample, sequenced in a study of T cell responses to AZD1222 COVID-19 vaccine. Measured with immunoSEQ multiplex PCR; TCRdb has only the in-frame clones, and not every one. The sample consists of over 100,000 clones, roughly 84% of them appearing once. Here the sequenced sample was peripheral blood, taken on day 0 of AZD1222 vaccination. The receptors come from an adult in good health.

This rearrangement joins TRBV1 to TRBJ1-5. TRBV1 is listed as a pseudogene. CDR3 length: 14 amino acids. The CDR3 DNA reads as TGCACCAGCAGCCAAGCCGGGAAAAATCAGCCCCAGCATTTT. Translated, it gives CTSSQAGKNQPQHF.

The chain has TRBV28 and TRBJ2-5; 7 bases are a match to TRBD1. V was clipped by 3 bases and J by 2 bases; unmatched bases: 6. CDR1 and CDR2 from the germline V gene are MDHEN and SYDVKM. The CDR3 is 15 residues long. The CDR3 DNA follows: TGTGCCAGCAGTTTCGACAGGGTGAAACAAGAGACCCAGTACTTC. Residues: CASSFDRVKQETQYF.

Points on this clone: This specimen includes other DNA sequences encoding the same CDR3. The chain combines TRBV12-5 with TRBJ2-2, with 11 nucleotides matching TRBD1. CDR1 is LGHNT, CDR2 FRNRAP, per germline. The V segment lost 5 bases and the J segment 5 bases; nucleotides outside the gene matches: 4. The CDR3 covers 15 residues. CDR3 DNA sequence: TGTGCTAGTGGTCTCGGGACAGGGGGGACCGGGGAGCTGTTTTTT. This translates into CASGLGTGGTGELFF.

This chain connects TRBV18 to TRBJ2-3; the D call may be TRBD1 or TRBD2 (5 bases each). V lost 6 bases and J 0 bases, leaving 7 bases between the germline ends. Per the germline V gene, CDR1 is KGHSH and CDR2 is LQKENI. CDR3 length: 13 amino acids. CDR3 bases: TGTGCCAGCTCCCGGGACAGCACAGATACGCAGTATTTT. Translated, it gives CASSRDSTDTQYF.

The V gene is TRBV5-1, the J gene TRBJ1-3, with D perhaps TRBD1 (5 bases). This CDR3 region has 15 residues. CDR1 and CDR2 (germline): SGHRS, YFSETQ. V was cut by 0 bases and J by 7 bases, with 14 bases left in between. CDR3 coding DNA: TGCGCCAGCAGCTTGGGGGGCCTCGGCGTCAACACCATATATTTT. Translation: CASSLGGLGVNTIYF. The full variable domain, in which reference TRBV5-1 and TRBJ1-3 provide the parts outside the CDR3, is KAGVTQTPRYLIKTRGQQVTLSCSPISGHRSVSWYQQTPGQGLQFLFEYFSETQRNKGNFPGRFSGRQFSNSRSEMNVSTLELGDSALYLCASSLGGLGVNTIYFGEGSWLTVV.